A single sample is the source of the 14 T cell receptor beta chains below, sequenced in a study of T cell changes during pregnancy in multiple sclerosis (dated by TCRdb to between 2018 and 2021). Library method: the immunoSEQ multiplex PCR assay. This immuneACCESS table, as held by TCRdb, lists in-frame sequences with V and J called but not all clones. Of the missing ones, under half trace to an unresolved V gene in checked studies; the others have no known cause. The table for this sample lists 55,000 to 85,000 clones; approximately 92% of them were counted only once. About 2% of the sample comes from the top ten. The source was peripheral blood, collected in the second trimester of pregnancy. All receptors come from a female donor with multiple sclerosis, enrolled in a pregnancy study.

This chain uses TRBV7-2 with TRBJ2-7, with D perhaps matching TRBD2 (5 bases). This CDR3 is 13 amino acids long. V lost 5 bases, J lost 0 bases, and 8 bases lay in between. From germline, CDR1 is SGHTA and CDR2 FQGNSA. The CDR3 loop reads CASSQRSSYEQYF. Here the CDR3 DNA reads TGTGCCAGCAGCCAGCGGTCCTCCTACGAGCAGTACTTC.

This clone was seen once. The rearrangement joins TRBV19 to TRBJ1-5, with 10 bases lining up with TRBD1. The V gene end was trimmed by 3 bases and the J gene end by 7 bases; junction bases not matched to a gene: 9. Germline assignment: CDR1 LNHDA and CDR2 SQIVND (reference sequence). The CDR3 contains 16 residues. The DNA for the CDR3 is TGTGCCAGTAGTATGGGGACAGGGGCAGGGAGGCAGCCCCAGCATTTT. Encoded protein: CASSMGTGAGRQPQHF.

This clone was detected only a few times. The V and J genes are TRBV28 and TRBJ2-2, with D hard to call. V shed 3 bases and J shed 6 bases, with 11 bases lying between them. The length of the CDR3 is 14 residues. Looked up from germline, CDR1 is MDHEN and CDR2 is SYDVKM. The DNA of the CDR3 is TGTGCCAGCAGTTTTTGGGCAGCTCCCGGGGAGCTGTTTTTT. It translates to CASSFWAAPGELFF.

The chain links TRBV7-9 to TRBJ2-3; weak D call: TRBD2 (7 bases). Germline CDR1 is SEHNR and CDR2 is FQNEAQ (reference sequence). This CDR3 has 16 residues. Trimming left V 5 bases short and J 3 bases short, with 18 bases between. DNA for the CDR3: TGTGCCAGCAGCCGTCCGGGGGGCAGTATAACAGATACGCAGTATTTT. Its protein is CASSRPGGSITDTQYF.

This chain joins TRBV7-9 and TRBJ1-1, with a weak D call TRBD1 (5 bases). Trimming left V 5 bases short and J 0 bases short, with 16 bases between. Germline-derived CDR1 and CDR2 are SEHNR and FQNEAQ (reference sequence). This CDR3 comprises 16 residues. CDR3 sequence reads: CASSTSQGYLNTEAFF. Written as DNA, the CDR3 is TGTGCCAGCAGCACATCTCAGGGTTACCTGAACACTGAAGCTTTCTTT.

The V and J genes are TRBV4-3 and TRBJ2-3, with a tentative D call TRBD1 (5 bases). Deletions cut 4 bases from V and 2 bases from J, with 13 bases between. The CDR3 is 15 residues long. The germline V gene has CDR1 LGHNA and CDR2 YSLEER. CDR3 bases: TGCGCCAGCAGCCCAGGGTTTGAAAACACAGATACGCAGTATTTT. It encodes CASSPGFENTDTQYF.

This chain connects TRBV14 to TRBJ1-1, with D tentatively TRBD1 (6 bases). The CDR3 loop spans 15 amino acids. Germline V CDR1 and CDR2: SGHDN, FVKESK. V was shortened by 4 bases and J by 0 bases, with 12 bases between the two germline ends. The CDR3 nucleotides are TGTGCCAGCAGCCGAAGCGGGGGCATGAACACTGAAGCTTTCTTT. Translated: CASSRSGGMNTEAFF.

The chain uses TRBV7-2 and TRBJ2-3, with 7 bases fitting TRBD2. Germline V gene data show CDR1 as SGHTA and CDR2 as FQGNSA. CDR3 length: 17 residues. The J segment lost 2 bases and the V segment lost 5 bases, leaving 13 bases of the junction unmatched. Here the CDR3 reads CASSPRAGTTVTDTQYF. In nucleotides, the CDR3 is TGTGCCAGCAGCCCGCGGGCCGGGACTACAGTCACAGATACGCAGTATTTT.

The chain uses TRBV29-1 and TRBJ1-2; the match to TRBD1 covers 7 bases. V dropped 2 bases and J dropped 4; count of bases not matched to a gene: 4. The CDR3 contains 13 residues. Germline CDR1 SQVTM, CDR2 ANQGSEA. The DNA of the CDR3 is TGCAGCGTTGAAACAGGGGATCGCTATGGCTACACCTTC. Its protein product is CSVETGDRYGYTF.

The chain combines TRBV4-1 with TRBJ2-1; no clear D gene. Trimming removed 0 bases at V and 4 bases at J, with 10 bases between. The CDR3 is 15 amino acids. Germline CDR1 is MGHRA and CDR2 is YSYEKL. The CDR3, as DNA: TGCGCCAGCAGCCAAGATAGGCTAGTTTACAATGAGCAGTTCTTC. Amino acids: CASSQDRLVYNEQFF.

The chain links TRBV11-2 to TRBJ2-1, with D possibly matching TRBD1 (8 bases). The V and J ends lost 0 bases and 7 bases respectively, with 16 bases between them. Per germline, CDR1 SGHAT and CDR2 FQNNGV. The CDR3 runs 16 residues. The CDR3 DNA is TGTGCCAGCAGCTTAGAACAGGGGGGGGGCCAGAATGAGCAGTTCTTC. Amino acid sequence: CASSLEQGGGQNEQFF.

The rearrangement joins TRBV30 to TRBJ1-6, with 11 bases lining up with TRBD1. CDR1 and CDR2 from the germline V gene are GTSNPN and SVGIG (reference sequence). Trimming at V came to 6 bases and at J to 9 bases, leaving 4 bases not matched to a gene. The CDR3 is 13 amino acids. CDR3 protein: CACRTGGGSPLHF. CDR3 DNA: TGTGCCTGTAGGACAGGGGGCGGTTCACCCCTCCACTTT.

J is TRBJ2-1 and V is TRBV5-1, with no clear D. The V end was cut by 2 bases, the J end by 4 bases, with 10 bases between. There are 14 residues in the CDR3. Germline loops: CDR1 SGHRS, CDR2 YFSETQ. The CDR3 nucleotides read TGCGCCAGCAGCTTTGATCCAGGATACAATGAGCAGTTCTTC. Translating gives CASSFDPGYNEQFF.

This chain joins TRBV5-1 and TRBJ2-1; 8 positions match TRBD2. Germline V gives CDR1 SGHRS, CDR2 YFSETQ. This CDR3 has 15 amino acids. The V gene end was trimmed by 2 bases and the J gene end by 10 bases; junction bases not matched to a gene: 11. CDR3 region: CASSFTVGGAGEQFF. The CDR3 DNA reads TGCGCCAGCAGCTTTACTGTCGGGGGGGCCGGGGAGCAGTTCTTC.